This T cell receptor (beta chain) was obtained from a study of T cell repertoires in cytomegalovirus infection. This clonotype was counted at least ten times. The V end was cut by 4 bases, the J end by 6 bases, with 18 bases between. The germline CDR1 and CDR2 sequences are LNHNV and YYDKDF (reference sequence). The CDR3 runs to 16 residues. One entry per CDR3 protein results from TCRdb running MiXCR on the reads. This table holds almost 500,000 distinct CDR3 sequences, around 11% found once. The V gene is TRBV15, the J gene TRBJ2-2; D not certain. The TCR was taken from a human donor in good health (CMV status not recorded). Some clones in this sample may be carry-over from other donors' samples. The source material was PBMCs. CDR3 nucleotide sequence: TGTGCCACCAGCATCGAACGGGCAAAGTTGGCCGGGGAGCTGTTTTTT. Amino acid sequence: CATSIERAKLAGELFF. The full variable domain, in which reference TRBV15 and TRBJ2-2 provide the parts outside the CDR3, is DAMVIQNPRYQVTQFGKPVTLSCSQTLNHNVMYWYQQKSSQAPKLLFHYYDKDFNNEADTPDNFQSRRPNTSFCFLDIRSPGLGDTAMYLCATSIERAKLAGELFFGEGSRLTVL.